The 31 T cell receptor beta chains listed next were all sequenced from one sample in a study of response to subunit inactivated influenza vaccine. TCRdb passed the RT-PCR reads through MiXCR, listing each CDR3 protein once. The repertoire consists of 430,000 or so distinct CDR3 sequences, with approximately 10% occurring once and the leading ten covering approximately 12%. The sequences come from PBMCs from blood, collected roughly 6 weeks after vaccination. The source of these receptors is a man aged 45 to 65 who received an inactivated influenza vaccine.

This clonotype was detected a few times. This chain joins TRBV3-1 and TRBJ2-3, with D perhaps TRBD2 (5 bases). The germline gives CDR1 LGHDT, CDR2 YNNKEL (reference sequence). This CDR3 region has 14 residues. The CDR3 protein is CASRDPRDTDTQYF. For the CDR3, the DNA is TGTGCATCACGGGATCCCCGAGACACAGATACGCAGTATTTT.

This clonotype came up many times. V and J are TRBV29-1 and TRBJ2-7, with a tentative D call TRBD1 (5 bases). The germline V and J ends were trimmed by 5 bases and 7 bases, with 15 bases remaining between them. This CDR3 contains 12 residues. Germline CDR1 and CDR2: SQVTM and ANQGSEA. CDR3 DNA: TGCAGCGTTAGGGGCGGCTCGGGTGAGCAGTACTTC. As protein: CSVRGGSGEQYF.

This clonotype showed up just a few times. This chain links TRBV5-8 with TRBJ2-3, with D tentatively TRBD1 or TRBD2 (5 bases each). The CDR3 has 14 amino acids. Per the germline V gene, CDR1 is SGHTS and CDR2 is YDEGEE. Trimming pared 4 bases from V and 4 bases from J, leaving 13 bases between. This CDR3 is CASSEGRRADTQYF. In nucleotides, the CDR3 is TGTGCCAGCAGCGAGGGACGGAGAGCAGATACGCAGTATTTT.

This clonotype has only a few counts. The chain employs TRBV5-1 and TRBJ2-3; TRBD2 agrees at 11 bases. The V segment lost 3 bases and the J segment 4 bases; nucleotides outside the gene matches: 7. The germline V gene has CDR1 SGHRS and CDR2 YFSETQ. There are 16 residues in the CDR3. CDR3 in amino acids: CASSSLAGAGADTQYF. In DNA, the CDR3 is TGCGCCAGCAGCTCACTAGCGGGAGCCGGGGCAGATACGCAGTATTTT.

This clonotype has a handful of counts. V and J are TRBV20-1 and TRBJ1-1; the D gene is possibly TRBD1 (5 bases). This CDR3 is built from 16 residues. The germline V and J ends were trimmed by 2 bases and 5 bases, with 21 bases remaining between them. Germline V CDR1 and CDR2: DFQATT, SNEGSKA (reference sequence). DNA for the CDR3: TGCAGTGCTAGACCCGGGGCCCCGGTGATTGGGACTGAAGCTTTCTTT. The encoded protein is CSARPGAPVIGTEAFF.

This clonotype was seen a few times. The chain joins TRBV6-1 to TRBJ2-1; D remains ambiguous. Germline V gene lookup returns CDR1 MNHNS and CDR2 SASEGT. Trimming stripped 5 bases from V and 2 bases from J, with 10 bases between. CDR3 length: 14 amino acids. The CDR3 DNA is TGTGCCAGCAGTCGGATCGCCCCCTACAATGAGCAGTTCTTC. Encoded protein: CASSRIAPYNEQFF.

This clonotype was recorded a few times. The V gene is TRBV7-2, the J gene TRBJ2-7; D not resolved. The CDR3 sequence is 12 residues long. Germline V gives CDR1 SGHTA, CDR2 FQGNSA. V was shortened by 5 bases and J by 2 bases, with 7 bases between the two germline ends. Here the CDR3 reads CASSPHTYEQYF. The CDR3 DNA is TGTGCCAGCAGCCCACACACCTACGAGCAGTACTTC.

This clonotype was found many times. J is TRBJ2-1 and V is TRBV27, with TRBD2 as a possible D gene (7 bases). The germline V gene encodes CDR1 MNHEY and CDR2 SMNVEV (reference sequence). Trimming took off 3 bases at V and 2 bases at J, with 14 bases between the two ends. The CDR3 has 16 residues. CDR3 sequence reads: CASSFIGGDPYNEQFF. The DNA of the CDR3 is TGTGCCAGCAGTTTTATAGGGGGGGATCCCTACAATGAGCAGTTCTTC.

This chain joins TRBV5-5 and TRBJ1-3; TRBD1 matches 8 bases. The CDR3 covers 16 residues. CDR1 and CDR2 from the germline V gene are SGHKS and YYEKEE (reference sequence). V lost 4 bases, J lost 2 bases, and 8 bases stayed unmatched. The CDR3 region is CASSLLPGQAGNTIYF. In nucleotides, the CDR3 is TGTGCCAGCAGCCTCCTCCCGGGACAGGCTGGAAACACCATATATTTT.

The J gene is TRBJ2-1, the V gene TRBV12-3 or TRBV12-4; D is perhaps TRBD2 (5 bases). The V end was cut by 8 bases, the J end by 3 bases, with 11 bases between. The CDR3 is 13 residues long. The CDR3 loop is CASRNRDYNEQFF. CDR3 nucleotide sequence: TGTGCCAGCCGTAACCGGGACTACAATGAGCAGTTCTTC.

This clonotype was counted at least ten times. The CDR3 sequence is CASSLDFFGGQGWDEQYF. For the CDR3, the DNA is TGTGCCAGCAGCTTAGACTTTTTTGGGGGACAGGGGTGGGACGAGCAGTACTTC. The chain links TRBV11-2 to TRBJ2-7; TRBD1 agrees at 10 bases. V was pared by 0 bases and J by 5 bases, with 13 bases of the junction left unmatched. The CDR3 loop spans 18 amino acids. Germline loops: CDR1 SGHAT, CDR2 FQNNGV.

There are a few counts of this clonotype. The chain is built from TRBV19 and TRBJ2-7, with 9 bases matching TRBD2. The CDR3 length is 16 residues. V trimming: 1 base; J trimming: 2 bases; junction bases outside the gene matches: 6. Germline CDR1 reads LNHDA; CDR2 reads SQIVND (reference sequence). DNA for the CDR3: TGTGCCAGTAGTATAGCCCGCGGGAGGGATACCTACGAGCAGTACTTC. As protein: CASSIARGRDTYEQYF.

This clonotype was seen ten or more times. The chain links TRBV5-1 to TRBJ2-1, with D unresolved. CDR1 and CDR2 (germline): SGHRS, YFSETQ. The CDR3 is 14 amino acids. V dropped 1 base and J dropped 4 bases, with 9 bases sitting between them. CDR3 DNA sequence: TGCGCCAGCAGCTTGAACGTAGGGTACAATGAGCAGTTCTTC. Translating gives CASSLNVGYNEQFF. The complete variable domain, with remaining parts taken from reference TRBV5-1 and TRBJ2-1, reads KAGVTQTPRYLIKTRGQQVTLSCSPISGHRSVSWYQQTPGQGLQFLFEYFSETQRNKGNFPGRFSGRQFSNSRSEMNVSTLELGDSALYLCASSLNVGYNEQFFGPGTRLTVL.

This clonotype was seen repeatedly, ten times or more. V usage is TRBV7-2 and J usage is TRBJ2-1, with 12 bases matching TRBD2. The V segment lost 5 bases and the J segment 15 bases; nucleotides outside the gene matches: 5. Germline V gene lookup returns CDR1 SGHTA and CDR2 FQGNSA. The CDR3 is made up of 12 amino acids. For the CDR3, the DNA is TGTGCCAGCAGCCTGCTAGCGGGAGGGCCGTTCTTC. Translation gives CASSLLAGGPFF.

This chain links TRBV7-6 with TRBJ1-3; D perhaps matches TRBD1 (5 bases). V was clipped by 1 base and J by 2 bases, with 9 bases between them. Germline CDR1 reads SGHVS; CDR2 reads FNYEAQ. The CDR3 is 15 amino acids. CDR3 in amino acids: CASSLGVRAGNTIYF. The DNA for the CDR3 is TGTGCCAGCAGCTTAGGGGTCAGGGCTGGAAACACCATATATTTT.

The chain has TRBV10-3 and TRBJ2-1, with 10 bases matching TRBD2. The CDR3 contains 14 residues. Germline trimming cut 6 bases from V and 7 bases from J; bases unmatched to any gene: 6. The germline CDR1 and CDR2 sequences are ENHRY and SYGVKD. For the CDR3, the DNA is TGTGCCATCAGAACAGCGGGGGGGTTGAATGAGCAGTTCTTC. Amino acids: CAIRTAGGLNEQFF.

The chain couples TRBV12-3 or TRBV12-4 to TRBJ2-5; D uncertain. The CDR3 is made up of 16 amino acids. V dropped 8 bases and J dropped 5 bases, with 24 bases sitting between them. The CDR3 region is CASYTRLPVPRETQYF. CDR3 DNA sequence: TGTGCCAGCTATACCCGATTACCAGTTCCCCGGGAGACCCAGTACTTC.

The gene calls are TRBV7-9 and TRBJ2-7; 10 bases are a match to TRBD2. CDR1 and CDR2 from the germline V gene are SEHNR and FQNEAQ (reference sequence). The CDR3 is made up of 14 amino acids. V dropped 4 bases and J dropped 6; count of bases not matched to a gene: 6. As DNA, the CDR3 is TGTGCCAGCAGCTACGTAGCGGGAGGAGGCGAGCAGTACTTC. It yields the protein CASSYVAGGGEQYF.

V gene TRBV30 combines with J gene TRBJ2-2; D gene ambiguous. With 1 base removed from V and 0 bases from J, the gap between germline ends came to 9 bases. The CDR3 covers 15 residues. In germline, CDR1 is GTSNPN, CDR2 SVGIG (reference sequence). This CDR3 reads CAWSEGKTNTGELFF. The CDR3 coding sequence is TGTGCCTGGAGTGAGGGAAAAACGAACACCGGGGAGCTGTTTTTT.

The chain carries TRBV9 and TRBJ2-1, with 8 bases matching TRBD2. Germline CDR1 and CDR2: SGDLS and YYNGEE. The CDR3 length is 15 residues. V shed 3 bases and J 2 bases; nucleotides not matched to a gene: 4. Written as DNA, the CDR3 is TGTGCCAGCAGCGCCCGGGGGGGGGCCTACAATGAGCAGTTCTTC. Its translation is CASSARGGAYNEQFF. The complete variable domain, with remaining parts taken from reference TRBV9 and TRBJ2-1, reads DSGVTQTPKHLITATGQRVTLRCSPRSGDLSVYWYQQSLDQGLQFLIQYYNGEERAKGNILERFSAQQFPDLHSELNLSSLELGDSALYFCASSARGGAYNEQFFGPGTRLTVL.

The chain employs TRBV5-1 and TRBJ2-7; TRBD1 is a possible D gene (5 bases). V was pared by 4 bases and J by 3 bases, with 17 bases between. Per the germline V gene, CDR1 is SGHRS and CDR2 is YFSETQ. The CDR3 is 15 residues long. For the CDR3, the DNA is TGCGCCAGCAGCCCGTTGACAGATTTAGTCTACGAGCAGTACTTC. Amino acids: CASSPLTDLVYEQYF.

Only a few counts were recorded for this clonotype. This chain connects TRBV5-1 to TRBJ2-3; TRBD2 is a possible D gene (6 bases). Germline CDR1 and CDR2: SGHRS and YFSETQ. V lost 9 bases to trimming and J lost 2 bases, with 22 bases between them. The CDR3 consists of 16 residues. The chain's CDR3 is CATSRGFGGNTDTQYF. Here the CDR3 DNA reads TGCGCCACCTCCCGGGGGTTCGGAGGCAACACAGATACGCAGTATTTT.

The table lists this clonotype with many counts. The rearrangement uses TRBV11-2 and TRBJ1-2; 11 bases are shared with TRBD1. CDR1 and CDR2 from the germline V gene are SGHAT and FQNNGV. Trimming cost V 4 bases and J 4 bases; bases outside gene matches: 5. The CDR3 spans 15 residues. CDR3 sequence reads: CASSYGQGASYGYTF. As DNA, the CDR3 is TGTGCCAGCAGCTACGGACAGGGGGCTTCCTATGGCTACACCTTC.

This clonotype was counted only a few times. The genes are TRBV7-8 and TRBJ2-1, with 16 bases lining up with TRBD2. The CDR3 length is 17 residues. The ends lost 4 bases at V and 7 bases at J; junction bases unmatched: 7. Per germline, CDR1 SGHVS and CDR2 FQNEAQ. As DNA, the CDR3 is TGTGCCAGCAGCTCCGGGACTAGCGGGAGGGCCCTAAATGAGCAGTTCTTC. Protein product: CASSSGTSGRALNEQFF.

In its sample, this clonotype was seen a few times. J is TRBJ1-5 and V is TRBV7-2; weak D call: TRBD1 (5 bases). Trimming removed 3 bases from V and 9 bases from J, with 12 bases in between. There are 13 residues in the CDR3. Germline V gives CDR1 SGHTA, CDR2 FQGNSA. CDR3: CASSLTGVRPQHF. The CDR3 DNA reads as TGTGCCAGCAGCTTGACGGGGGTGCGGCCCCAGCATTTT.

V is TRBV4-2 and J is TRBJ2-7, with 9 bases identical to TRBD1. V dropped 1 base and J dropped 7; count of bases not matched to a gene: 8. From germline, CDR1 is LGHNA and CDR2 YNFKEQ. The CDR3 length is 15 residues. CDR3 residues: CASSQGGQGLREQYF. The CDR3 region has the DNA TGTGCCAGCAGCCAAGGGGGACAGGGACTAAGGGAGCAGTACTTC.

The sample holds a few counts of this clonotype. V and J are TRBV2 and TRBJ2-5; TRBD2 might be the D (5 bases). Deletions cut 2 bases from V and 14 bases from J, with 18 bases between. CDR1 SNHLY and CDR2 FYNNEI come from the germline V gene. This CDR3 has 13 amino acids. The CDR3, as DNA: TGTGCCAGCAGTGAATTCCGGGAAGAGACCCCCTACTTC. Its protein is CASSEFREETPYF.

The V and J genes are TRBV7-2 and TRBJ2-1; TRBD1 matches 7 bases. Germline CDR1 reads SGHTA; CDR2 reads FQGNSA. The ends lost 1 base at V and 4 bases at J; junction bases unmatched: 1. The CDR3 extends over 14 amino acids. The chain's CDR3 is CASSLETGYNEQFF. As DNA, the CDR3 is TGTGCCAGCAGCTTAGAGACAGGGTACAATGAGCAGTTCTTC.

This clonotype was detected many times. Here the CDR3 reads CASRWTSGRASNEQFF. The CDR3 coding sequence is TGTGCCAGCAGATGGACTAGCGGGAGGGCCTCCAATGAGCAGTTCTTC. The chain carries TRBV6-4 and TRBJ2-1; 15 bases are shared with TRBD2. There are 16 residues in the CDR3. In germline, CDR1 is MRHNA, CDR2 SNTAGT. Trimming cost V 6 bases and J 6 bases; bases outside gene matches: 6.

For the CDR3, the DNA is TGTGCCAGCAGCTTGACAGGGACTAGCGGGAGGAGCGGCTCCTACGAGCAGTACTTC. Its translation is CASSLTGTSGRSGSYEQYF. The rearrangement uses TRBV5-6 and TRBJ2-7; TRBD2 matches at 15 bases. CDR3 size: 19 residues. V dropped 1 base and J dropped 0; count of bases not matched to a gene: 8. Per the germline V gene, CDR1 is SGHDT and CDR2 is YYEEEE. The whole variable domain, filled in from reference TRBV5-6 and TRBJ2-7, reads DAGVTQSPTHLIKTRGQQVTLRCSPKSGHDTVSWYQQALGQGPQFIFQYYEEEERQRGNFPDRFSGHQFPNYSSELNVNALLLGDSALYLCASSLTGTSGRSGSYEQYFGPGTRLTVT.

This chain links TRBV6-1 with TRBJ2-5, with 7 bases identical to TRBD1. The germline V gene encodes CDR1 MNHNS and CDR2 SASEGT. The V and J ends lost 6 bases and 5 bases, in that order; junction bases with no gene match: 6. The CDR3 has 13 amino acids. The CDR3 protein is CASRTGPGETQYF. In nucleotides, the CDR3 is TGTGCCAGCAGGACAGGGCCTGGTGAGACCCAGTACTTC.